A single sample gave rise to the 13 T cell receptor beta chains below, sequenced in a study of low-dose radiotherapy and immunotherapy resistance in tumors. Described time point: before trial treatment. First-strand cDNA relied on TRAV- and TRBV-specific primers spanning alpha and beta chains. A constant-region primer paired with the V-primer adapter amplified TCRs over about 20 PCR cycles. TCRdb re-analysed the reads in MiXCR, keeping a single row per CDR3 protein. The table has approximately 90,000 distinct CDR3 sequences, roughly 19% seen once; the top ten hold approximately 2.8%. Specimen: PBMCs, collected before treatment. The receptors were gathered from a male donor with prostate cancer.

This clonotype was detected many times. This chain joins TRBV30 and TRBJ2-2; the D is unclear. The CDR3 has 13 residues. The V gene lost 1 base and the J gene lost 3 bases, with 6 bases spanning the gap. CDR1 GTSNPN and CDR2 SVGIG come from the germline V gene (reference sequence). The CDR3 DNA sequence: TGTGCCTGGAGTGGCCCAGACACCGGGGAGCTGTTTTTT. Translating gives CAWSGPDTGELFF.

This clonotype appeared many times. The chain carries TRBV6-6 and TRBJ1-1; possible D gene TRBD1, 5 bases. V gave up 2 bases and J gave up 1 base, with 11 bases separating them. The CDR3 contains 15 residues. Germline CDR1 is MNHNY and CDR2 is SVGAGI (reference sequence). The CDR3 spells CASSYPGGQNTEAFF. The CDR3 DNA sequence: TGTGCCAGCAGTTACCCCGGGGGTCAGAACACTGAAGCTTTCTTT.

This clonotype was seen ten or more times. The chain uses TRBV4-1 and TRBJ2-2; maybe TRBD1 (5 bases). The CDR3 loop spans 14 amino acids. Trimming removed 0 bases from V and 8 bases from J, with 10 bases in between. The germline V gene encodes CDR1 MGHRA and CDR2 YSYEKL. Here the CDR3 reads CASSQEGVQGELFF. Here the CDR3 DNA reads TGCGCCAGCAGCCAAGAAGGGGTCCAAGGGGAGCTGTTTTTT.

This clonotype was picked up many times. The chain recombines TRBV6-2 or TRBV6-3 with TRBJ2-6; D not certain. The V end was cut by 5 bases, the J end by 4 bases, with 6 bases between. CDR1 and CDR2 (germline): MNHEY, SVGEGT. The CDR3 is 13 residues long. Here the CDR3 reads CASSDEGANVLTF. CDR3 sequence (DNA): TGTGCCAGCAGTGATGAAGGGGCCAACGTCCTGACTTTC.

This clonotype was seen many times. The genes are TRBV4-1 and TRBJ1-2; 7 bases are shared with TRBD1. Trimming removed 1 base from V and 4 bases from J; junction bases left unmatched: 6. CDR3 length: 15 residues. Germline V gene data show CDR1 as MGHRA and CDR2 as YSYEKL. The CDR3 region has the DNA TGCGCCAGCAGCCAAGGGGACAGCCGACTCTATGGCTACACCTTC. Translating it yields CASSQGDSRLYGYTF.

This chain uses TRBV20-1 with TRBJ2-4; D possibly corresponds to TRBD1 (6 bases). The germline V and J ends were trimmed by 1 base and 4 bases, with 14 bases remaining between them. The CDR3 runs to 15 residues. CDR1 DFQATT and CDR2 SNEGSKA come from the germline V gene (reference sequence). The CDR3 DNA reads TGCAGTGCTAGAGTCCCGCAGGGGATGAAAAACATTCAGTACTTC. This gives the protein CSARVPQGMKNIQYF.

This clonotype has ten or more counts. Here the CDR3 reads CASSPPGADEQFF. CDR3 DNA: TGTGCCAGCAGCCCCCCTGGAGCGGATGAGCAGTTCTTC. The chain combines TRBV3-1 with TRBJ2-1; TRBD2 might be the D (5 bases). The CDR3 is made up of 13 amino acids. CDR1 and CDR2 from the germline V gene are LGHDT and YNNKEL (reference sequence). V lost 4 bases and J 8 bases, leaving 12 bases between the germline ends.

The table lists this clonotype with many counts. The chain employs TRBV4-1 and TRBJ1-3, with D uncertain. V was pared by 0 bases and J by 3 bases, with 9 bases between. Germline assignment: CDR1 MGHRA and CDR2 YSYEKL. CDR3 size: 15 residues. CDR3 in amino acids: CASSQDGVIGNTIYF. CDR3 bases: TGCGCCAGCAGCCAAGATGGGGTGATTGGAAACACCATATATTTT.

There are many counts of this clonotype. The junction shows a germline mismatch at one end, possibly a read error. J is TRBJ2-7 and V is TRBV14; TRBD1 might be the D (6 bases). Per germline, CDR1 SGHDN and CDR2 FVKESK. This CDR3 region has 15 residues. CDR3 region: CASSQKYRADYERYF. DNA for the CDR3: TGTGCCAGCAGCCAAAAATACAGGGCCGACTACGAGCGGTACTTC.

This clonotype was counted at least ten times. The CDR3, as DNA: TGTGCCAGCAGTTACTTAGTTGCAGATACGCAGTATTTT. Protein product: CASSYLVADTQYF. The V and J genes are TRBV6-6 and TRBJ2-3; D is ambiguous. Germline V gives CDR1 MNHNY, CDR2 SVGAGI (reference sequence). CDR3 length equals 13 residues. V lost 1 base to trimming and J lost 4 bases, with 6 bases between them.

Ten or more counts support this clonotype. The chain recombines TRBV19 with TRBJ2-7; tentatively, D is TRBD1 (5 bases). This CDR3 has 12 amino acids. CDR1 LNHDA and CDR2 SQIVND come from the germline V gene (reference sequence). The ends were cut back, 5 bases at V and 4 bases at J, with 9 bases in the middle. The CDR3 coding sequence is TGTGCCAGTAGTCCCGACAGTTACGAGCAGTACTTC. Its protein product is CASSPDSYEQYF. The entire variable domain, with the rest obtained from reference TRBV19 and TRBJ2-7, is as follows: DGGITQSPKYLFRKEGQNVTLSCEQNLNHDAMYWYRQDPGQGLRLIYYSQIVNDFQKGDIAEGYSVSREKKESFPLTVTSAQKNPTAFYLCASSPDSYEQYFGPGTRLTVT.

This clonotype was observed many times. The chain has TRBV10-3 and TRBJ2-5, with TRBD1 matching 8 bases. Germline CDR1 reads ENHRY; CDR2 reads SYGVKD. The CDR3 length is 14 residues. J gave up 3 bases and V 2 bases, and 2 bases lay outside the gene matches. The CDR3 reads CAISEGTGEETQYF. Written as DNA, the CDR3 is TGTGCCATCAGTGAGGGGACAGGTGAAGAGACCCAGTACTTC.

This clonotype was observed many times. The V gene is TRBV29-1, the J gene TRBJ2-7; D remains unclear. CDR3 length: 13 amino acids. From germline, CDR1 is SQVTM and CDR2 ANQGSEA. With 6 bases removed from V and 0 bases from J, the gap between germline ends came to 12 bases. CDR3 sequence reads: CSVWFSTSYEQYF. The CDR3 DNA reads TGCAGCGTCTGGTTCTCAACCTCCTACGAGCAGTACTTC.